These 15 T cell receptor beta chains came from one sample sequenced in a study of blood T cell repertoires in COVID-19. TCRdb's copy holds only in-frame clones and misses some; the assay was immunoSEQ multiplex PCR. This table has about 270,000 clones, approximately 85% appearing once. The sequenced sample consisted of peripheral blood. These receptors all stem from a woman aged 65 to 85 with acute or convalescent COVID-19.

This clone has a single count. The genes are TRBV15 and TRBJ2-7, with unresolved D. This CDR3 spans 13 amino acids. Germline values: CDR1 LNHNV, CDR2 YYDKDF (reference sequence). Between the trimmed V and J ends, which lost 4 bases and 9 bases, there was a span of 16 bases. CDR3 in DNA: TGTGCCACCAGCACGAGTGGGCTCTCCGGGCAGTACTTC. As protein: CATSTSGLSGQYF.

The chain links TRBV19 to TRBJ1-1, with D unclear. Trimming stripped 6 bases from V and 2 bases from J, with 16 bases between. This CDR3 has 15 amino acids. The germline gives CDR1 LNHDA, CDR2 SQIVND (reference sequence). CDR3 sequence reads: CASSPVGEGNTEAFF. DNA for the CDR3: TGTGCCAGTAGCCCTGTCGGGGAGGGTAACACTGAAGCTTTCTTT.

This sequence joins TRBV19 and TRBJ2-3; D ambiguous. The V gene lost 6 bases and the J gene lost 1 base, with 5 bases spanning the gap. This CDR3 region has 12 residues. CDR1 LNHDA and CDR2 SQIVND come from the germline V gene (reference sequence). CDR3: CASSQGTDTQYF. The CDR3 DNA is TGTGCCAGTAGCCAGGGCACAGATACGCAGTATTTT. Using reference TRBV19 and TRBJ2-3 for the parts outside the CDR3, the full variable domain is DGGITQSPKYLFRKEGQNVTLSCEQNLNHDAMYWYRQDPGQGLRLIYYSQIVNDFQKGDIAEGYSVSREKKESFPLTVTSAQKNPTAFYLCASSQGTDTQYFGPGTRLTVL.

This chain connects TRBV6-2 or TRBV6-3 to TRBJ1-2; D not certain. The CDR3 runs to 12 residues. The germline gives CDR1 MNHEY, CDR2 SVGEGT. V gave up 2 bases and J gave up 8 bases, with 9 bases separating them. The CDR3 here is CASSYIRAGYTF. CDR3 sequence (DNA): TGTGCCAGCAGTTACATACGCGCCGGCTACACCTTC.

The chain's CDR3 is CASSFGQEGRDEKLFF. In nucleotides, the CDR3 is TGTGCCAGCAGCTTCGGACAGGAAGGACGGGATGAAAAACTGTTTTTT. The genes are TRBV5-4 and TRBJ1-4; 7 bases agree with TRBD1. This CDR3 spans 16 amino acids. The germline V gene has CDR1 SGHNT and CDR2 YYREEE (reference sequence). The V gene end was trimmed by 2 bases and the J gene end by 6 bases; junction bases not matched to a gene: 10.

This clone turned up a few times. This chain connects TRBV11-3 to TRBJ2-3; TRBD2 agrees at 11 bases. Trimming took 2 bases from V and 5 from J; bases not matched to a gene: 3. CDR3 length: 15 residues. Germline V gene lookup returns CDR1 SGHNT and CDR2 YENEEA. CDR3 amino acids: CASSLRSGGVDTQYF. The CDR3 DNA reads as TGTGCCAGCAGCTTACGTAGCGGGGGGGTAGATACGCAGTATTTT.

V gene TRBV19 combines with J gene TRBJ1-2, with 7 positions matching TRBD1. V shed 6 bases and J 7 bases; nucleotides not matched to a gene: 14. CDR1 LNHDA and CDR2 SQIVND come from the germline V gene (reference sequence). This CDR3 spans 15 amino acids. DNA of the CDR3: TGTGCCAGTAGGAGAAGGGGGCAGAACCAGTTTGGCTACACCTTC. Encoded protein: CASRRRGQNQFGYTF.

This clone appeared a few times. The CDR3 DNA sequence: TGCGCCAGCAGCGGCGTTCAGGAATACAATGAGCAGTTCTTC. Protein product: CASSGVQEYNEQFF. The J gene is TRBJ2-1, the V gene TRBV5-1; D is unclear. Germline-derived CDR1 and CDR2 are SGHRS and YFSETQ. The V gene lost 4 bases and the J gene lost 4 bases, with 12 bases spanning the gap. CDR3 length: 14 residues.

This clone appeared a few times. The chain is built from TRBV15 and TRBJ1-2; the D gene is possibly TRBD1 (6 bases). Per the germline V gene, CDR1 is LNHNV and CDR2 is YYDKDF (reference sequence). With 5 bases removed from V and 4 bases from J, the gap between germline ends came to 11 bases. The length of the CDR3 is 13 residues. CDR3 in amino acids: CATSSPDSYGYTF. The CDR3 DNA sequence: TGTGCCACCAGCTCCCCGGACAGCTATGGCTACACCTTC.

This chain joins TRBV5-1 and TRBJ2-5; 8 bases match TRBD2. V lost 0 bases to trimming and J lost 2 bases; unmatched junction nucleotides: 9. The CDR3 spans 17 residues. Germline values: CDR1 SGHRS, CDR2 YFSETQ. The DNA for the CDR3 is TGCGCCAGCAGCTTGGCCGGGGGTAGCGGGGCGCAAGAGACCCAGTACTTC. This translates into CASSLAGGSGAQETQYF. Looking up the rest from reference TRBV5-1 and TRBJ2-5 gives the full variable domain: KAGVTQTPRYLIKTRGQQVTLSCSPISGHRSVSWYQQTPGQGLQFLFEYFSETQRNKGNFPGRFSGRQFSNSRSEMNVSTLELGDSALYLCASSLAGGSGAQETQYFGPGTRLLVL.

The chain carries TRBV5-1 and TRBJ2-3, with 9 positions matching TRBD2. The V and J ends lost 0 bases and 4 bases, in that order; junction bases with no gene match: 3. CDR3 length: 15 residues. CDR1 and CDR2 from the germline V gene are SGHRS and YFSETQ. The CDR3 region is CASSLEAGGPDTQYF. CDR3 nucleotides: TGCGCCAGCAGCTTGGAGGCGGGGGGGCCAGATACGCAGTATTTT.

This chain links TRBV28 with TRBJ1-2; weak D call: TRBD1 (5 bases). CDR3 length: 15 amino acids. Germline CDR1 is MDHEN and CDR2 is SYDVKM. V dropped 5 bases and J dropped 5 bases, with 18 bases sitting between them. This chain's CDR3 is CASSRPPDSVYGYTF. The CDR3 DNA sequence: TGTGCCAGCAGTCGACCACCCGACAGTGTATATGGCTACACCTTC.

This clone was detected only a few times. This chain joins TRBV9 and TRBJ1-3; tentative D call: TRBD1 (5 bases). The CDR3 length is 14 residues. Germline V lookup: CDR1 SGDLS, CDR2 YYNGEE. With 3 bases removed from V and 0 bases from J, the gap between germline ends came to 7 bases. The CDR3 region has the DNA TGTGCCAGCAGCGCGACAGTCTCTGGAAACACCATATATTTT. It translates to CASSATVSGNTIYF.

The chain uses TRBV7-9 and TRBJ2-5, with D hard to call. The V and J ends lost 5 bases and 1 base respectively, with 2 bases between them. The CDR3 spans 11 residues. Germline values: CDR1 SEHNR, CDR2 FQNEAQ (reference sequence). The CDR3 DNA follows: TGTGCCAGCAGCCTCCAAGAGACCCAGTACTTC. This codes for CASSLQETQYF.

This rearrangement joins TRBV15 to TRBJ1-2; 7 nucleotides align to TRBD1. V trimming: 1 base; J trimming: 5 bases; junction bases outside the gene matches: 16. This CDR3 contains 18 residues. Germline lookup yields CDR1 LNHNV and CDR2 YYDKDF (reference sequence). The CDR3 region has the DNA TGTGCCACCAGCAGAGGGTGGCCCTCACCCGACAGGGATTATGGCTACACCTTC. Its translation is CATSRGWPSPDRDYGYTF.